The clone carrying this T cell receptor beta chain showed up many times. CDR3 length: 14 residues. V trimming: 7 bases; J trimming: 1 base; junction bases outside the gene matches: 4. CDR1 and CDR2 (germline): LNHDA, SQIVND (reference sequence). This sample is drawn from a study of early T cells in non-severe SARS-CoV-2 infection. TCRdb analysed the 5' RACE reads with MiXCR anew, one entry per CDR3 protein. The table shows roughly 40,000 distinct CDR3 sequences, with roughly 4.7% occurring only once. The V gene is TRBV19, the J gene TRBJ1-5, with 7 bases lining up with TRBD1. The clonotype originates from an adult who was a healthcare worker with PCR-confirmed SARS-CoV-2 infection or an uninfected control (not recorded which). Sequences were obtained from whole blood. The DNA of the CDR3 is TGTGCCAGTAAGGGGGCGTCCAGCAATCAGCCCCAGCATTTT. The encoded protein is CASKGASSNQPQHF.